This is a list of T cell receptor beta chains from one sample in a study of blood T cell repertoires in COVID-19. Using immunoSEQ multiplex PCR, the repertoire was profiled, and TCRdb retains in-frame clones only, with some absent. The sample lists about 480,000 clones, 88% seen once, with 1.5% to 2% in the top ten. The sequenced sample was PBMCs or T cells enriched from blood (not recorded which). The receptors were sampled from a woman in her thirties or forties who had recovered from COVID-19. Both conserved end residues are trimmed from each CDR3. D genes are given only for firm matches.

>.|TRBJ2-1|13|TRBV11-2
ASSLDLGLWDEQF
>.|TRBJ1-2|11|TRBV14
ASSQDLRGGYT
>.|TRBJ1-1|12|TRBV6-5
ASSRGGMNTEAF
>TRBD1|TRBJ2-7|12|TRBV4-3
ASSQEDRGYEQY
>TRBD1|TRBJ1-2|15|TRBV5-4
ASSLLGQGARHYGYT
>.|TRBJ1-2|14|TRBV19
ASSWRASGDFYGYT
>TRBD1|TRBJ2-3|14|TRBV19
ASSARQGTYTDTQY
>TRBD1|TRBJ2-1|14|TRBV7-2
ASSLPPGQGIYEQF
>TRBD1|TRBJ2-7|12|TRBV5-6
ASSWGTGGYEQY
>TRBD1|TRBJ1-2|13|TRBV5-4
ASSSPGQGNYGYT
>TRBD1|TRBJ1-1|14|TRBV6-5
ASSYSGTGSNTEAF
>TRBD1|TRBJ1-5|14|TRBV6-1
ASSESGTVLPQPQH
>.|TRBJ1-3|13|TRBV11-3
ASSLGRFSGNTIY
>.|TRBJ1-2|13|TRBV13
ASSPGRRGPYGYT
>.|TRBJ2-3|13|TRBV6-5
ASSYSTTSTDTQY
>.|TRBJ1-4|14|TRBV7-6
ASSPSTVATNEKLF
>.|TRBJ1-1|12|TRBV7-2
ASILEGRSLEAF
>.|TRBJ2-5|16|TRBV5-1
ASSLALSAIRGAETQY
>.|TRBJ1-2|11|TRBV29-1
SVGGRGYYGYT
>.|TRBJ2-7|8|TRBV2
ASLLYEQY
>TRBD2|TRBJ2-7|12|TRBV12-5
ASGPGLDSYEQY
>.|TRBJ1-3|13|TRBV4-3
ASSHWDISGNTIY
>.|TRBJ2-7|11|TRBV27
ASSWAGSYEQY
>.|TRBJ2-1|14|TRBV11-2
ASSLDRLSSYNEQF
>.|TRBJ2-1|14|TRBV6-1
ASSEAGAVLGDEQF
>TRBD1|TRBJ1-2|13|TRBV4-3
ASSPLDRARRGYT
>.|TRBJ1-2|10|TRBV24-1
ATSDSRVGYT
>.|TRBJ2-1|9|TRBV30
AWSVQILQF
>.|TRBJ1-5|12|TRBV27
ASSRPQGAQPQH
>.|TRBJ2-5|12|TRBV5-5
ASSLTPSGETQY
>.|TRBJ1-2|12|TRBV30
AWIQGRFNYGYT
>.|TRBJ2-1|15|TRBV28
ASSFFPGGSSYNEQF
>.|TRBJ1-2|12|TRBV28
ASSLWIGGYGYT
>.|TRBJ2-5|14|TRBV19
ASSIALRGLWETQY
>TRBD2|TRBJ2-2|15|TRBV5-5
ASSILTSGANTGELF
>.|TRBJ2-1|13|TRBV5-1
ASSLGSGRSGEQF
>TRBD2|TRBJ2-3|13|TRBV10-3
ATRIVTGAGDTQY
>.|TRBJ1-3|13|TRBV3-1/TRBV3-2
ASSLTIGSGNTIY
>.|TRBJ1-3|13|TRBV19
ASSIRQISGNTIY
>TRBD1|TRBJ2-1|9|TRBV6-2/TRBV6-3
ASSTGTVGI
>TRBD1|TRBJ1-3|13|TRBV5-1
ASSYGQGSGNTIY
>.|TRBJ1-2|11|TRBV19
ASSMVRERGYT
>TRBD1|TRBJ1-1|10|TRBV14
ASSPGRDRPR
>.|TRBJ2-7|12|TRBV14
ASSSGFLAYEQY
>.|TRBJ2-2|13|TRBV9
ASSVRGAQTGELF